This T cell receptor (beta chain) was sequenced for a study of Tregs in tolerant kidney transplant recipients. Measured with immunoSEQ multiplex PCR; TCRdb has only the in-frame clones, and not every one. The repertoire holds approximately 100,000 clones, with 93% as singletons. Overall study results and limits: Donor-specific Treg expansion exceeded global Treg expansion in tolerant patients, suggesting antigen drive. Validation in larger populations is needed because few patients were studied.

Comment on this clone: Its matching antigen is unknown.

The CDR3 sequence is 16 residues long. V lost 7 bases to trimming and J lost 0 bases; unmatched junction nucleotides: 7. The germline V gene has CDR1 SNHLY and CDR2 FYNNEI. The sample here was CD4+ T cells from blood, taken before the transplant. This TCR was recovered from a human donor who received a combined kidney and bone marrow transplant. V usage is TRBV2 and J usage is TRBJ2-3, with TRBD2 matching 10 bases. The CDR3 DNA reads TGTGCCAGCACGCCTCAGCGGGGGGGAAGCACAGATACGCAGTATTTT. It translates to CASTPQRGGSTDTQYF.